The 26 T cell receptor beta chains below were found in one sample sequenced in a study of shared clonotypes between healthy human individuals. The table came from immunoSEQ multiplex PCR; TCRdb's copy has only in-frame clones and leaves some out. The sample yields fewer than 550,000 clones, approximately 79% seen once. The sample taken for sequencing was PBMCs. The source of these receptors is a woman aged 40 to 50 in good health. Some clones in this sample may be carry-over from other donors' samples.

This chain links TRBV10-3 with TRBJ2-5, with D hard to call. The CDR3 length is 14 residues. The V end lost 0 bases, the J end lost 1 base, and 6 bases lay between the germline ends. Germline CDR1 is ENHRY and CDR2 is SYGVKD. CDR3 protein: CAISESNSQETQYF. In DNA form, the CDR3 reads TGTGCCATCAGTGAGTCGAACAGCCAAGAGACCCAGTACTTC.

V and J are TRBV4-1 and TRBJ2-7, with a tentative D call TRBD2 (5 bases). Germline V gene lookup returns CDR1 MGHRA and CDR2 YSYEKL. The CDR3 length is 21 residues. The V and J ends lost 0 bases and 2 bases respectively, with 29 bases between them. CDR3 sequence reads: CASSQDVPRAGFVGVPYEQYF. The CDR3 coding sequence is TGCGCCAGCAGCCAAGATGTGCCGCGGGCAGGCTTCGTGGGTGTTCCCTACGAGCAGTACTTC.

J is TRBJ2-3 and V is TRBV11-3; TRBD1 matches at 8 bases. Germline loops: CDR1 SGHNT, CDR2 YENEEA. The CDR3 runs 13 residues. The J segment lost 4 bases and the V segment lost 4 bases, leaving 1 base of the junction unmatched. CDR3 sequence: CASSYRGADTQYF. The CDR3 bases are TGTGCCAGCAGCTACAGGGGGGCAGATACGCAGTATTTT.

The CDR3 region has the DNA TGTGCCATCAGTGGGACTAGCGGGAGGAGCTCCTACGAGCAGTACTTC. Translating it yields CAISGTSGRSSYEQYF. This chain links TRBV10-3 with TRBJ2-7, with 14 bases lining up with TRBD2. This CDR3 contains 16 residues. V trimming: 4 bases; J trimming: 0 bases; junction bases outside the gene matches: 2. Looked up from germline, CDR1 is ENHRY and CDR2 is SYGVKD.

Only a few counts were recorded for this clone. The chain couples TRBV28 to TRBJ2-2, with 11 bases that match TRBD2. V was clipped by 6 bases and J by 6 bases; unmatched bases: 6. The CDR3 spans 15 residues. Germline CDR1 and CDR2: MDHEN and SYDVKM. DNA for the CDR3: TGTGCCAGCAGCTCATTAGCGGGAGGGCCCGGGGAGCTGTTTTTT. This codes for CASSSLAGGPGELFF.

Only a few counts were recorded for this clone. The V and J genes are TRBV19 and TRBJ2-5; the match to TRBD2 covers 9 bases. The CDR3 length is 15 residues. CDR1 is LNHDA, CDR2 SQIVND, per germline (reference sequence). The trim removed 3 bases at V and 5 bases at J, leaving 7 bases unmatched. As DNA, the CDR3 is TGTGCCAGTAGTATCTTGCTAGCGGGACTGGAGACCCAGTACTTC. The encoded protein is CASSILLAGLETQYF.

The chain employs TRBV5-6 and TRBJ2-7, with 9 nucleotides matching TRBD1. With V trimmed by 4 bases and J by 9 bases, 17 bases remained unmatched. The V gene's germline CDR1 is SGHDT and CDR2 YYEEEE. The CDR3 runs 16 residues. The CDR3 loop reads CASSHFPGQGILGQYF. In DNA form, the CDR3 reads TGTGCCAGCAGCCATTTCCCGGGACAGGGAATTCTCGGGCAGTACTTC.

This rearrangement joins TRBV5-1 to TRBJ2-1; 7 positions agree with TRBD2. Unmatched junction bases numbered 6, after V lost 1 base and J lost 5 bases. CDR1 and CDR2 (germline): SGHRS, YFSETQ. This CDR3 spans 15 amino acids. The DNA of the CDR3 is TGCGCCAGCAGCTTGAGCGGGACCTCGAACAATGAGCAGTTCTTC. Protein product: CASSLSGTSNNEQFF.

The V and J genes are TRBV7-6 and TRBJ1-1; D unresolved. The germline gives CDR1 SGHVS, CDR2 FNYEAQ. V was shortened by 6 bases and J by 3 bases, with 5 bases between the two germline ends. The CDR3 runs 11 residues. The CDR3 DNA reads TGTGCCAGCAGTTCCCACACTGAAGCTTTCTTT. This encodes CASSSHTEAFF. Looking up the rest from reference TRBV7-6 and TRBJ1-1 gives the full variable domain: GAGVSQSPRYKVTKRGQDVALRCDPISGHVSLYWYRQALGQGPEFLTYFNYEAQQDKSGLPNDRFSAERPEGSISTLTIQRTEQRDSAMYRCASSSHTEAFFGQGTRLTVV.

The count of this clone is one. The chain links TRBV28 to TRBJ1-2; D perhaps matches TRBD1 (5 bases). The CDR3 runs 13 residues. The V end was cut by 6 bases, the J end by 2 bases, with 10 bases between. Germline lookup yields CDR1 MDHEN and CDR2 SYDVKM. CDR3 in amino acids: CASRSGTNYGYTF. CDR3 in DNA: TGTGCCAGCAGGTCAGGGACGAACTATGGCTACACCTTC.

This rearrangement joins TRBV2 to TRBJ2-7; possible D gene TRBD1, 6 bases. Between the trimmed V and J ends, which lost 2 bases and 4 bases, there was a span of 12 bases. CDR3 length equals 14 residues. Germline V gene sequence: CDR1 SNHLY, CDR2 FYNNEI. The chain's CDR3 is CASSEQGKGYEQYF. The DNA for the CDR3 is TGTGCCAGCAGTGAACAGGGGAAGGGGTACGAGCAGTACTTC.

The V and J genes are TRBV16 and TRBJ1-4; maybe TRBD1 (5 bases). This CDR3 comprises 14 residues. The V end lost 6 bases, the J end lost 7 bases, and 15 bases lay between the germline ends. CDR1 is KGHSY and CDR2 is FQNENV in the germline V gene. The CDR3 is CASRRGAGSEKLFF. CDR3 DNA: TGTGCCAGCAGGAGGGGCGCCGGTAGTGAAAAACTGTTTTTT.

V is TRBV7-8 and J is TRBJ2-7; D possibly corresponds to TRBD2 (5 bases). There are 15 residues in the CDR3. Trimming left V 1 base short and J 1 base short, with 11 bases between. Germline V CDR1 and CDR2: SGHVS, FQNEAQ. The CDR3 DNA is TGTGCCAGCAGCTTAGGACTATACGATTCCTACGAGCAGTACTTC. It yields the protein CASSLGLYDSYEQYF.

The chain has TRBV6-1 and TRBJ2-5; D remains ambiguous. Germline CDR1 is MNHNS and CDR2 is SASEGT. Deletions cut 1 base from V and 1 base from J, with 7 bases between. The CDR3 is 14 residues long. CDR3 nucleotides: TGTGCCAGCAGTGAAGGAAATCGCCAAGAGACCCAGTACTTC. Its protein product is CASSEGNRQETQYF.

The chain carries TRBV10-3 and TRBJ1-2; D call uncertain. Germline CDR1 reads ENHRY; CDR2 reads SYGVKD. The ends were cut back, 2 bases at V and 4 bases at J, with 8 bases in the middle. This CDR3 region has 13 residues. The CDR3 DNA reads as TGTGCCATCAGTGAGGGAGAGGGCTATGGCTACACCTTC. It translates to CAISEGEGYGYTF.

The CDR3, as DNA: TGTGCCAGCAGTGAGGGGTGGGGTTCAGATACGCAGTATTTT. Translated: CASSEGWGSDTQYF. The chain links TRBV6-1 to TRBJ2-3, with D unclear. V gave up 3 bases and J gave up 4 bases, with 11 bases separating them. The germline V gene encodes CDR1 MNHNS and CDR2 SASEGT. The CDR3 contains 14 residues.

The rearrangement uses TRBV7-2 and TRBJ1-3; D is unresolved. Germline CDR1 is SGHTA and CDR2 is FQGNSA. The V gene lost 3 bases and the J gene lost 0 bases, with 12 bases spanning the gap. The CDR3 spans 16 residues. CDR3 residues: CASSFTQLSSGNTIYF. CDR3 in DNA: TGTGCCAGCAGCTTTACGCAACTGAGCTCTGGAAACACCATATATTTT.

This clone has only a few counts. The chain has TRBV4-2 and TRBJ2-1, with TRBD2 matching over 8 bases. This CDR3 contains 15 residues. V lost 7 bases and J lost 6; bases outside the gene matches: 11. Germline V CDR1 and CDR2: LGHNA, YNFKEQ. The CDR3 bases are TGTGCCAGCAACCTGCGGGAGGACACGGGCAATGAGCAGTTCTTC. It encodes CASNLREDTGNEQFF.

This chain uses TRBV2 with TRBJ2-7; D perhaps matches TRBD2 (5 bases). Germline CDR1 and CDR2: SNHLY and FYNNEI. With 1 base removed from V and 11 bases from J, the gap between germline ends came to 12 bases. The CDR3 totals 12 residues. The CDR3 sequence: CASSEGSIGEYF. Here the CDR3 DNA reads TGTGCCAGCAGTGAAGGGTCGATCGGGGAGTACTTC.

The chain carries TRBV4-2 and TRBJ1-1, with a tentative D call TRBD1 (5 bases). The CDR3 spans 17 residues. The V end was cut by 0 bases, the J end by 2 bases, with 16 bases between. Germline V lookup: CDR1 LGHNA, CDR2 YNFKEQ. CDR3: CASSQERTGGGNTEAFF. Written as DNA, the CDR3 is TGTGCCAGCAGCCAAGAAAGAACAGGAGGAGGAAACACTGAAGCTTTCTTT.

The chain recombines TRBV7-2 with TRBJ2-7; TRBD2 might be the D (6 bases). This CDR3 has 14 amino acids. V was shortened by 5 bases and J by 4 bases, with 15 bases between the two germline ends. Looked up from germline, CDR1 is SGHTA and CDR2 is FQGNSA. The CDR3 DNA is TGTGCCAGCAGCCCCGGGGGTGGCGGGTACGAGCAGTACTTC. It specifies CASSPGGGGYEQYF.

Here the CDR3 DNA reads TGCGCCAGCAGCTTCTCCGCCGGGACAGCAAGGACTGAAGCTTTCTTT. It translates to CASSFSAGTARTEAFF. V usage is TRBV5-1 and J usage is TRBJ1-1, with 7 bases aligning to TRBD1. Losses at the gene ends were 2 bases for V and 5 bases for J; bases not matched to a gene: 12. This CDR3 is built from 16 residues. Germline-derived CDR1 and CDR2 are SGHRS and YFSETQ.

CDR3 loop: CASSPGSSGSFPDTQYF. DNA of the CDR3: TGTGCCAGCTCACCAGGGTCGAGCGGGAGTTTCCCAGATACGCAGTATTTT. The chain combines TRBV18 with TRBJ2-3, with 8 bases matching TRBD2. The CDR3 extends over 17 amino acids. The germline V gene has CDR1 KGHSH and CDR2 LQKENI. V gave up 2 bases and J gave up 4 bases; unmatched junction bases: 11.

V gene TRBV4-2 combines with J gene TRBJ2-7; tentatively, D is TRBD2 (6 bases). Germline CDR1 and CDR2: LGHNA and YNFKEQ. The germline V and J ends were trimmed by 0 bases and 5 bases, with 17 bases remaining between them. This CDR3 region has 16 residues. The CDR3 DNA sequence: TGTGCCAGCAGCCAAGAGAGACTAGTCCTCCCCCACGAGCAGTACTTC. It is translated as CASSQERLVLPHEQYF.

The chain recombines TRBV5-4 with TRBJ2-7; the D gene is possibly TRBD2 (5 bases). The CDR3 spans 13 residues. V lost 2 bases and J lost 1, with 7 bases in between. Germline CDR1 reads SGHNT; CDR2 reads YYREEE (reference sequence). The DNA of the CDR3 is TGTGCCAGCAGCTTCGAGGGTTCCTACGAGCAGTACTTC. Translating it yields CASSFEGSYEQYF.

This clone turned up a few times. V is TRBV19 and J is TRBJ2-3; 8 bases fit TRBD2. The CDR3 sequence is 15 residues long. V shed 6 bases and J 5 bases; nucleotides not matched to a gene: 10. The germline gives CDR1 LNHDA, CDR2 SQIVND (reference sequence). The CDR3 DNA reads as TGTGCCAGTAGCCTCGGGAGGGTCAGGGTAGATACGCAGTATTTT. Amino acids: CASSLGRVRVDTQYF.